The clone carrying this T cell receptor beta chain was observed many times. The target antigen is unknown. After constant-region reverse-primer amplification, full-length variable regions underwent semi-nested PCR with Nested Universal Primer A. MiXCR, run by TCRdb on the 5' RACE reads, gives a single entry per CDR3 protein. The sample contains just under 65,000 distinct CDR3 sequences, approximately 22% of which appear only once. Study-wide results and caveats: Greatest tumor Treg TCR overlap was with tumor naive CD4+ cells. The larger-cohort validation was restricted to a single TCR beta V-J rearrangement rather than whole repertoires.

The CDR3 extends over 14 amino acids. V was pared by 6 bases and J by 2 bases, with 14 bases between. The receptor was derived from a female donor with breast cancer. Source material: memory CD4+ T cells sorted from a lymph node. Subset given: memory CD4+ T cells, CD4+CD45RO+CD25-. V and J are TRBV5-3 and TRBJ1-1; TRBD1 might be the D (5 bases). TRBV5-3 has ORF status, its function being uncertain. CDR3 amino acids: CARIQGKINTEAFF. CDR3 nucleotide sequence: TGTGCCAGAATTCAGGGAAAAATAAACACTGAAGCTTTCTTT.